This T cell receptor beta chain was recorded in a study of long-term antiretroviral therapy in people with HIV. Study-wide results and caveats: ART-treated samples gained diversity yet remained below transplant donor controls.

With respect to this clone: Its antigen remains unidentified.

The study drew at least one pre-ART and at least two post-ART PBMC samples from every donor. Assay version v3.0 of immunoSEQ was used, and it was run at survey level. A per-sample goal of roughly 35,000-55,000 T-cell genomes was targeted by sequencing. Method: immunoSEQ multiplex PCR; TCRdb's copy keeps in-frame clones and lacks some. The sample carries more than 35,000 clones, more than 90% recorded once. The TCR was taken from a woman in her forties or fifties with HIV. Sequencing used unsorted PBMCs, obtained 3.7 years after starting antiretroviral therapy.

DNA of the CDR3: TGTGCCAGCAGTGCCACTGGACGGAATAGCCGGGGGGAGCAGTACTTC. Translated, it gives CASSATGRNSRGEQYF. The chain combines TRBV2 with TRBJ2-7, with TRBD2 as a possible D gene (6 bases). Looked up from germline, CDR1 is SNHLY and CDR2 is FYNNEI. Trimming left V 4 bases short and J 7 bases short, with 23 bases between. The CDR3 extends over 16 amino acids.